This is a list of T cell receptor beta chains from one sample in a study of identical twins. TCRdb re-called the 5' RACE reads with MiXCR, one entry per CDR3 protein. The table lists 1.5 million or so distinct CDR3 sequences, less than 35% of them singletons, with more than 0.25% in the top ten. Sequencing was performed on cord blood. The receptors stem from a newborn girl in good health. CDR3s include the opening cysteine and the closing phenylalanine or tryptophan. A D gene is named only where the DNA matches it firmly.

d_gene: TRBD2
j_gene: TRBJ2-1
v_gene: TRBV4-2
CDR3aa: CASSQAPLAGNNEQFF

d_gene: -
j_gene: TRBJ1-1
v_gene: TRBV3-1
CDR3aa: CASSRGQSGNTEAFF

d_gene: TRBD1
j_gene: TRBJ2-3
v_gene: TRBV24-1
CDR3aa: CATSDPGTGHMITQYF

d_gene: -
j_gene: TRBJ2-7
v_gene: TRBV4-2
CDR3aa: CASSQALRVYEQYF

d_gene: TRBD1
j_gene: TRBJ2-6
v_gene: TRBV6-5
CDR3aa: CASSYLQGAGANVLTF

d_gene: TRBD2
j_gene: TRBJ2-1
v_gene: TRBV7-9
CDR3aa: CASSPTSGSQKSYNEQFF

d_gene: -
j_gene: TRBJ1-4
v_gene: TRBV2
CDR3aa: CASNRGYEKLFF

d_gene: -
j_gene: TRBJ1-4
v_gene: TRBV10-2
CDR3aa: CASSNRDKFEKLFF

d_gene: -
j_gene: TRBJ1-6
v_gene: TRBV7-2
CDR3aa: CASSLLGGAGGNSPLHF

d_gene: -
j_gene: TRBJ1-1
v_gene: TRBV12-3/TRBV12-4
CDR3aa: CASSWKGGNTEAFF

d_gene: TRBD2
j_gene: TRBJ2-2
v_gene: TRBV27
CDR3aa: CASRLRGRASARTVTGELFF

d_gene: -
j_gene: TRBJ2-7
v_gene: TRBV5-1
CDR3aa: CASSLVPSLTYEQYF

d_gene: TRBD1
j_gene: TRBJ2-7
v_gene: TRBV15
CDR3aa: CATSRARDRVTYEQYF

d_gene: TRBD2
j_gene: TRBJ2-7
v_gene: TRBV7-2
CDR3aa: CASSPPLAGVWGVDNEQYF

d_gene: -
j_gene: TRBJ1-2
v_gene: TRBV3-1
CDR3aa: CASSERDQTTGYTF

d_gene: -
j_gene: TRBJ2-7
v_gene: TRBV27
CDR3aa: CASSRYRTSYEQYF

d_gene: TRBD1
j_gene: TRBJ1-1
v_gene: TRBV28
CDR3aa: CASSPGKGGGRSTEAFF

d_gene: -
j_gene: TRBJ2-5
v_gene: TRBV5-1
CDR3aa: CASSPGIQETQYF

d_gene: TRBD1
j_gene: TRBJ2-1
v_gene: TRBV6-6
CDR3aa: CASSYSGTGYNNEQFF

d_gene: -
j_gene: TRBJ1-6
v_gene: TRBV6-5
CDR3aa: CASKNRNNSPLHF

d_gene: -
j_gene: TRBJ2-1
v_gene: TRBV5-1
CDR3aa: CASSPRGNNEQFF

d_gene: -
j_gene: TRBJ2-1
v_gene: TRBV20-1
CDR3aa: CSAQLAKTGNEQFF

d_gene: -
j_gene: TRBJ2-6
v_gene: TRBV12-3/TRBV12-4
CDR3aa: CASSFEGPSGANVLTF

d_gene: TRBD2
j_gene: TRBJ2-3
v_gene: TRBV4-2
CDR3aa: CASSPSGTSGGFLTDTQYF

d_gene: -
j_gene: TRBJ1-2
v_gene: TRBV6-5
CDR3aa: CASSYDKRQNYGYTF

d_gene: -
j_gene: TRBJ1-2
v_gene: TRBV5-1
CDR3aa: CASSLGQLVNNGYTF

d_gene: -
j_gene: TRBJ1-1
v_gene: TRBV7-2
CDR3aa: CASSLEIYTEAFF